This T cell receptor (beta chain) was sequenced in a study of metastatic and nonmetastatic thyroid tumors. Relative to its sample, this clone is medium-sized (0.01 to 0.1%). What it binds is not known. There were no patients who had received any treatment before thyroid surgery. General observations from the study: Benign nodules reportedly had significantly lower TCR beta diversity than malignant thyroid tumors in blood and tumor.

TCRdb re-called the PCR reads via MiXCR. The sample lists 20,000 to 25,000 clones; approximately 20% were seen once. This clonotype was obtained from a male donor with papillary thyroid cancer or a benign thyroid nodule (not recorded which). Some clones in this sample may be carry-over from other donors' samples. The sequencing sample was made of blood.

The CDR3 loop is CASSRDRERQYF. The CDR3 DNA sequence: TGTGCCAGCAGCAGGGACAGGGAACGGCAGTACTTC. J is TRBJ2-7 and V is TRBV12-3 or TRBV12-4; 9 bases align to TRBD1. The CDR3 covers 12 residues. J gave up 9 bases and V 6 bases, and 6 bases lay outside the gene matches.